The next 11 T cell receptor beta chains were all read from a single sample in a study of T cell responses to AZD1222 COVID-19 vaccine. The data were produced by immunoSEQ multiplex PCR, yet TCRdb's version contains in-frame clones alone and is incomplete. The table has roughly 260,000 clones, more than 80% seen once. The sequenced sample was peripheral blood, obtained on day 0 of AZD1222 vaccination. The receptors were gathered from an adult in good health.

The rearrangement joins TRBV27 to TRBJ1-6; no clear D. Trimming stripped 6 bases from V and 7 bases from J, with 16 bases between. CDR3 length: 15 residues. In germline, CDR1 is MNHEY, CDR2 SMNVEV (reference sequence). The DNA of the CDR3 is TGTGCCAGCAGACCGGACGGGGTTTGGAATTCACCCCTCCACTTT. As protein: CASRPDGVWNSPLHF.

This clone was detected only once. V gene TRBV4-1 combines with J gene TRBJ2-5, with 10 positions matching TRBD2. Trimming at V came to 3 bases and at J to 4 bases, leaving 5 bases not matched to a gene. Germline CDR1 reads MGHRA; CDR2 reads YSYEKL. The CDR3 covers 15 residues. CDR3 in DNA: TGCGCCAGCAGCCAGAGAGCGGGAGGGATAGAGACCCAGTACTTC. It specifies CASSQRAGGIETQYF.

The chain has TRBV3-1 (or the pseudogene TRBV3-2) and TRBJ1-2, with D unresolved. The CDR3 has 11 amino acids. In germline, CDR1 is LGHDT, CDR2 YNNKEL (reference sequence). V lost 6 bases, J lost 13 bases, and 15 bases lay in between. In DNA, the CDR3 is TGTGCCAGCAGACACAGAGAGGAGTGCACCTTC. Its protein product is CASRHREECTF.

The J gene is TRBJ2-5, the V gene TRBV18; D is ambiguous. CDR1 and CDR2 from the germline V gene are KGHSH and LQKENI. CDR3 length: 13 residues. Trimming pared 5 bases from V and 5 bases from J, leaving 12 bases between. This chain's CDR3 is CASSSTAVETQYF. In nucleotides, the CDR3 is TGTGCCAGCTCATCGACTGCAGTGGAGACCCAGTACTTC.

The rearrangement uses TRBV3-1 (or the pseudogene TRBV3-2) and TRBJ1-5; D is unresolved. Germline loops: CDR1 LGHDT, CDR2 YNNKEL (reference sequence). V lost 5 bases to trimming and J lost 4 bases, with 9 bases between them. The CDR3 sequence is 13 residues long. The CDR3 sequence is CASSRYLNQPQHF. The CDR3 bases are TGTGCCAGCAGCAGGTACCTGAATCAGCCCCAGCATTTT.

The rearrangement joins TRBV11-2 to TRBJ2-3; D is possibly TRBD1 or TRBD2 (6 bases each). V was shortened by 8 bases and J by 3 bases, with 18 bases between the two germline ends. CDR1 and CDR2 (germline): SGHAT, FQNNGV. The CDR3 is made up of 15 amino acids. CDR3 nucleotides: TGTGCCAGCCGATCTCTACGGAGGGGGACAGATACGCAGTATTTT. Protein: CASRSLRRGTDTQYF.

The chain is built from TRBV3-1 (or the pseudogene TRBV3-2) and TRBJ2-1; D gene ambiguous. The CDR3 is 13 residues long. V lost 0 bases to trimming and J lost 7 bases, with 7 bases between them. Germline V CDR1 and CDR2: LGHDT, YNNKEL (reference sequence). The CDR3 DNA is TGTGCCAGCAGCCAAGATCGTGGAAATGAGCAGTTCTTC. Its translation is CASSQDRGNEQFF.

The rearrangement links TRBV13 to TRBJ1-5; D possibly corresponds to TRBD1 (5 bases). This CDR3 contains 16 residues. Between the trimmed V and J ends, which lost 5 bases and 2 bases, there was a span of 16 bases. CDR1 and CDR2 (germline): PRHDT, FYEKMQ (reference sequence). CDR3: CASSQRGGDGNQPQHF. CDR3 DNA sequence: TGTGCCAGCAGCCAGAGGGGAGGGGACGGCAATCAGCCCCAGCATTTT.

The chain has TRBV2 and TRBJ2-2; unclear D gene. This CDR3 spans 14 amino acids. CDR1 is SNHLY, CDR2 FYNNEI, per germline. Deletions cut 5 bases from V and 4 bases from J, with 11 bases between. The CDR3 DNA reads as TGTGCCAGCAGTTCGGCAGTGATCACCGGGGAGCTGTTTTTT. Residues: CASSSAVITGELFF.

V usage is TRBV7-6 and J usage is TRBJ2-1, with 10 bases identical to TRBD2. Germline trimming cut 1 base from V and 5 bases from J; bases unmatched to any gene: 23. Germline CDR1 reads SGHVS; CDR2 reads FNYEAQ. This CDR3 region has 22 residues. The CDR3 DNA reads TGTGCCAGCAGCTTAGTCCCCTTAACTTATTTTCTAGCGGGAGAGGTAAACAATGAGCAGTTCTTC. It codes for CASSLVPLTYFLAGEVNNEQFF.

The rearrangement uses TRBV28 and TRBJ1-1; D unresolved. The length of the CDR3 is 13 residues. Germline lookup yields CDR1 MDHEN and CDR2 SYDVKM. V lost 2 bases and J lost 5, with 9 bases in between. For the CDR3, the DNA is TGTGCCAGCAGTTTACAGACCCGGACTGAAGCTTTCTTT. Translation: CASSLQTRTEAFF.